This T cell receptor beta chain was profiled in a study of blood T cell repertoires in COVID-19. For the study at large: Some COVID-19 samples were acute and others convalescent; all came from the United States, Italy and Spain. PBMCs, B-cell-depleted T cells, or T cells were the source of the cDNA or gDNA that made up the material.

Authors' analysis steps: Cell counts per sample came from amplifying reference gene primers. Profiling relied on immunoSEQ multiplex PCR, and the TCRdb table lists in-frame clones only, not all of them. V, J and clone size are those of that table, while D and trimming were read from the DNA. This repertoire shows approximately 58,000 clones, around 83% found once; its top ten account for about 6%. Germline CDR1 reads WSHSY; CDR2 reads SAAADI. This CDR3 spans 15 amino acids. Trimming left V 8 bases short and J 0 bases short, with 16 bases between. Sequencing input: peripheral blood. V and J are TRBV10-2 and TRBJ1-1, with D uncertain. This receptor was obtained from a woman aged 60-70 years with acute or convalescent COVID-19. The CDR3 here is CASLSGPSMNTEAFF. The CDR3 region has the DNA TGCGCCAGCCTCAGCGGCCCATCCATGAACACTGAAGCTTTCTTT.